One sample yielded the 14 T cell receptor beta chains listed below, sequenced in a study of T cells expressing NK-cell markers. After re-calling the 5' RACE reads, TCRdb lists one entry per CDR3 protein, DNA absent. Seen in this sample are a few hundred thousand distinct CDR3 sequences; the ten most common clones hold approximately 0.41%. The sequenced sample was blood T cells: a sorted CD56 or NKG2C T cell subset, CD4+ or CD8+ T cells, or bulk PBMC T cells (not recorded which). These receptors all stem from a man aged 18 to 29 in good health.

The CDR3: CASDRAPNYGYTF. This chain joins TRBV12-3 or TRBV12-4 and TRBJ1-2; there is no DNA to check the TCRdb D call of TRBD1. CDR3 length: 13 amino acids.

The CDR3 loop reads CASSPGAHGNQPQHF. The V call is TRBV18, the J call TRBJ1-5; checking the TCRdb D call of TRBD1 is not possible without DNA. The CDR3 extends over 15 amino acids. CDR1 is KGHSH, CDR2 LQKENI, per germline.

J is TRBJ1-1 and V is TRBV3-1; the TCRdb call, TRBD1, lacks DNA for checking. The germline V gene encodes CDR1 LGHDT and CDR2 YNNKEL (reference sequence). The CDR3 is 14 amino acids. The CDR3 sequence is CASSPGQMILEAFF.

The rearrangement uses TRBV7-9 and TRBJ2-1; TCRdb calls TRBD2, which cannot be checked without DNA. The V gene's germline CDR1 is SEHNR and CDR2 FQNEAQ (reference sequence). The CDR3 sequence is 16 residues long. CDR3 region: CASSSPGLARSYEQFF.

The chain uses TRBV20-1 and TRBJ1-1. CDR1 and CDR2 (germline): DFQATT, SNEGSKA (reference sequence). This CDR3 is 14 amino acids long. The CDR3 region is CSATQVSMNTEAFF.

The V gene is TRBV7-8, the J gene TRBJ2-5; TCRdb designates TRBD2, a call that cannot be tested without DNA. This CDR3 is built from 16 residues. The germline gives CDR1 SGHVS, CDR2 FQNEAQ. This CDR3 reads CASSAQTRGVQETQYF.

J is TRBJ2-5 and V is TRBV7-9. The CDR3 contains 13 residues. The germline V gene encodes CDR1 SEHNR and CDR2 FQNEAQ (reference sequence). This CDR3 is CASSQTVGETQYF.

This chain uses TRBV29-1 with TRBJ2-4; TCRdb's assignment of TRBD2 cannot be checked, as there is no DNA. Germline CDR1 and CDR2: SQVTM and ANQGSEA. The CDR3 loop spans 14 amino acids. The CDR3 loop reads CSAIRPSGEDIQYF.

The V and J genes are TRBV12-3 or TRBV12-4 and TRBJ2-7; there is no DNA to check the TCRdb D call of TRBD2. CDR3 size: 15 residues. The CDR3 is CASSFSGRAIYEQYF.

The chain has TRBV24-1 and TRBJ2-1; TCRdb reports TRBD2, a call that lacks DNA to check it against. The V gene's germline CDR1 is KGHDR and CDR2 SFDVKD. The CDR3 sequence is 17 residues long. This chain's CDR3 is CATSDLASGKLGNEQFF.

The J gene is TRBJ1-2, the V gene TRBV12-3 or TRBV12-4. The CDR3 totals 13 residues. The CDR3 spells CASSPKMVGGYTF.

The chain joins TRBV20-1 to TRBJ2-3; without DNA, the TCRdb call of TRBD1 cannot be checked. CDR1 DFQATT and CDR2 SNEGSKA come from the germline V gene (reference sequence). The CDR3 spans 19 residues. The CDR3 sequence: CSARDVTGRGQPSTDTQYF.

This chain joins TRBV12-3 or TRBV12-4 and TRBJ1-4. The length of the CDR3 is 15 residues. The CDR3 loop reads CASSSTGATNEKLFF.

The CDR3 spells CASSVGTPRAGELFF. This chain uses TRBV7-2 with TRBJ2-2; TCRdb gives TRBD1 as the D gene, but with no DNA this cannot be confirmed. CDR3 size: 15 residues. In germline, CDR1 is SGHTA, CDR2 FQGNSA.